This T cell receptor (beta chain) was sequenced in a study of shared T cell receptors in the human thymus. Measured with immunoSEQ multiplex PCR; TCRdb has only the in-frame clones, and not every one. The profile shows 700,000 or so clones, over 75% of them singletons. The length of the CDR3 is 12 residues. Germline CDR1 and CDR2: ENHRY and SYGVKD. The ends lost 11 bases at V and 1 base at J; junction bases unmatched: 4. This sample was also put to use in a study of human thymus T cells. According to that study: Serving as donors were healthy Finnish infants, each of whom was having open corrective surgery for congenital heart defects. Corrective heart surgery yielded resections, and these provided the thymus tissue. V and J genes seemed to be used with bias in thymic and blood repertoires. In unrelated individuals, thymic repertoires overlapped highly, according to related research.

The sequenced sample was thymocytes. The chain carries TRBV10-3 and TRBJ2-5; 7 bases map to TRBD1. The receptor was isolated from a girl in the first two years of life with a congenital heart defect. CDR3 sequence: CAVGQPQETQYF. DNA of the CDR3: TGTGCCGTGGGACAGCCCCAAGAGACCCAGTACTTC.